What follows are 26 T cell receptor beta chains derived from one specimen sequenced in a study of human T cells and chemical hapten exposure. Sample time point: patch test 1, 2 weeks after DPC sensitization. The sample's treatment: therapeutic diphenylcyclopropenone sensitization with weekly scalp DPC. TCRdb re-called the RACE reads through MiXCR, storing one row per CDR3 protein. Of 75,000 to 100,000 distinct CDR3 sequences in the sample, roughly an eighth were seen once. The specimen comprised whole blood, sampled in connection with sensitization to the hapten diphenylcyclopropenone (DPC). The receptors were sampled from a woman aged 40 to 50 with alopecia areata. Some clones in this sample may be carry-over from other donors' samples.

Many counts were recorded for this clonotype. The V call is TRBV5-1, the J call TRBJ1-3; possible D gene TRBD1, 6 bases. V was trimmed by 0 bases and J by 5 bases, leaving 9 bases between them. The CDR3 runs 14 residues. CDR1 and CDR2 (germline): SGHRS, YFSETQ. This chain's CDR3 is CASSLDRERNTIYF. DNA of the CDR3: TGCGCCAGCAGCTTGGACAGGGAGCGAAACACCATATATTTT.

This clonotype was seen a handful of times. This rearrangement joins TRBV28 to TRBJ2-3; 8 bases map to TRBD2. The V segment lost 7 bases and the J segment 1 base; nucleotides outside the gene matches: 7. The CDR3 spans 15 residues. Germline V gene lookup returns CDR1 MDHEN and CDR2 SYDVKM. The CDR3 DNA follows: TGTGCCAGCATCCCCCAGACTAGCGGCACAGATACGCAGTATTTT. Residues: CASIPQTSGTDTQYF.

This clonotype was counted ten times or more. The J gene is TRBJ2-7, the V gene TRBV20-1; D possibly corresponds to TRBD2 (7 bases). The CDR3 sequence is 15 residues long. From germline, CDR1 is DFQATT and CDR2 SNEGSKA (reference sequence). Trimming left V 0 bases short and J 3 bases short, with 15 bases between. CDR3 sequence reads: CSARDYGGLSYEQYF. In DNA, the CDR3 is TGCAGTGCTAGAGATTACGGGGGGCTTAGCTACGAGCAGTACTTC.

There are many counts of this clonotype. J is TRBJ2-3 and V is TRBV6-1; D tentatively reads TRBD1 or TRBD2 (5 bases each). In germline, CDR1 is MNHNS, CDR2 SASEGT. This CDR3 contains 15 residues. The germline V and J ends were trimmed by 6 bases and 0 bases, with 13 bases remaining between them. The CDR3 DNA follows: TGTGCCAGCAGGGACTCAGGACATAGCACAGATACGCAGTATTTT. Translation: CASRDSGHSTDTQYF.

The chain couples TRBV5-1 to TRBJ1-2; 9 nucleotides match TRBD1. Germline trimming cut 2 bases from V and 8 bases from J; bases unmatched to any gene: 13. This CDR3 is 16 amino acids long. Germline V gene data show CDR1 as SGHRS and CDR2 as YFSETQ. This CDR3 reads CASSFGQPDRGDGYTF. The CDR3 coding sequence is TGCGCCAGCAGCTTCGGCCAGCCGGACAGGGGCGACGGCTACACCTTC.

This clonotype was seen at least ten times. A junction boundary mismatches the germline segment, possibly from a read error. The V call is TRBV7-2, the J call TRBJ1-6, with D unclear. This CDR3 region has 12 residues. Per the germline V gene, CDR1 is SGHTA and CDR2 is FQGNSA. CDR3 sequence (DNA): TGTGCCAGCACCTTACGATCGTCACCCCTCCACTTT. As protein: CASTLRSSPLHF.

A few counts support this clonotype. The chain uses TRBV29-1 and TRBJ2-5, with D perhaps matching TRBD2 (6 bases). The germline CDR1 and CDR2 sequences are SQVTM and ANQGSEA. This CDR3 region has 12 residues. The CDR3 region has the DNA TGCGTCGCTTTTCGGAGGGGAGAGACCCAGTACTTC. The encoded protein is CVAFRRGETQYF.

This clonotype occurred a few times. V is TRBV5-4 and J is TRBJ1-4; 8 nucleotides line up with TRBD1. The length of the CDR3 is 15 residues. Trimming at V came to 3 bases and at J to 0 bases, leaving 1 base not matched to a gene. Germline V gives CDR1 SGHNT, CDR2 YYREEE (reference sequence). This CDR3 is CASSSTGATNEKLFF. DNA of the CDR3: TGTGCCAGCAGCTCGACAGGGGCAACTAATGAAAAACTGTTTTTT.

This clonotype was seen only a few times. The J gene is TRBJ2-7, the V gene TRBV4-1; D is possibly TRBD1 (8 bases). Trimming took 3 bases from V and 2 from J, leaving 17 bases between them. From germline, CDR1 is MGHRA and CDR2 YSYEKL. This CDR3 spans 16 amino acids. CDR3 sequence: CASSHLGRDRTYEQYF. The CDR3 nucleotides read TGCGCCAGCAGCCACCTAGGGAGGGACAGGACCTACGAGCAGTACTTC.

The chain links TRBV7-3 to TRBJ2-3; 7 nucleotides align to TRBD2. Germline trimming cut 7 bases from V and 2 bases from J; bases unmatched to any gene: 6. Per germline, CDR1 SGHTA and CDR2 FQGTGA. The CDR3 spans 14 residues. The CDR3 protein is CASTAGAPTDTQYF. The CDR3 coding sequence is TGTGCCAGCACCGCGGGAGCTCCCACAGATACGCAGTATTTT.

This clonotype was detected ten times or more. The chain carries TRBV20-1 and TRBJ2-7; D possibly corresponds to TRBD2 (5 bases). V gave up 3 bases and J gave up 0 bases, with 9 bases separating them. Germline CDR1 and CDR2: DFQATT and SNEGSKA (reference sequence). The CDR3 is made up of 13 amino acids. CDR3 nucleotide sequence: TGCAGTGCTAGCCGGGGAAGCTCCTACGAGCAGTACTTC. It encodes CSASRGSSYEQYF.

Ten or more counts support this clonotype. The rearrangement uses TRBV4-1 and TRBJ1-1, with D perhaps TRBD1 (5 bases). Per germline, CDR1 MGHRA and CDR2 YSYEKL. Trimming took off 0 bases at V and 5 bases at J, with 16 bases between the two ends. The CDR3 consists of 16 residues. CDR3 DNA sequence: TGCGCCAGCAGCCAAGAGCCCGGGGCCGCGGGGACTGAAGCTTTCTTT. It is translated as CASSQEPGAAGTEAFF.

This clonotype has just a few counts. This chain connects TRBV20-1 to TRBJ2-2; D remains unclear. V shed 2 bases and J shed 7 bases, with 8 bases lying between them. Germline V gene lookup returns CDR1 DFQATT and CDR2 SNEGSKA (reference sequence). CDR3 size: 12 residues. In nucleotides, the CDR3 is TGCAGTGCTAGACAGGAATTCGGGGAGCTGTTTTTT. As protein: CSARQEFGELFF.

This clonotype was recorded many times. The chain links TRBV7-6 to TRBJ2-1; no clear D gene. The ends were cut back, 0 bases at V and 9 bases at J, with 12 bases in the middle. The germline CDR1 and CDR2 sequences are SGHVS and FNYEAQ. The CDR3 runs 14 residues. CDR3 in DNA: TGTGCCAGCAGCTTAGCTTCCATGGCGGTTGAGCAGTTCTTC. Its translation is CASSLASMAVEQFF.

The chain recombines TRBV5-1 with TRBJ2-7; no reliable D call. Trimming cost V 4 bases and J 0 bases, with 2 bases left between them. Germline lookup yields CDR1 SGHRS and CDR2 YFSETQ. This CDR3 is built from 11 residues. CDR3: CASSNSYEQYF. The CDR3 region has the DNA TGCGCCAGCAGCAACTCCTACGAGCAGTACTTC.

This chain connects TRBV19 to TRBJ2-7, with D perhaps being TRBD1 or TRBD2 (6 bases each). The CDR3 has 12 residues. The ends were cut back, 6 bases at V and 7 bases at J, with 13 bases in the middle. Germline CDR1 reads LNHDA; CDR2 reads SQIVND (reference sequence). CDR3 protein: CASRPEGGEQYF. CDR3 sequence (DNA): TGTGCCAGTAGGCCTGAGGGGGGAGAGCAGTACTTC.

About this clonotype: At one end the junction does not follow the germline gene, possibly because of a read error. This rearrangement joins TRBV12-3 or TRBV12-4 to TRBJ1-1, with D possibly being TRBD1 (6 bases). This CDR3 contains 18 residues. As DNA, the CDR3 is TGTACCAGCAGCCCAGACCCGGGGGCAGGGATAGTAAACACTGAAGCTTTCTTT. It translates to CTSSPDPGAGIVNTEAFF.

This clonotype was picked up many times. This chain uses TRBV12-3 or TRBV12-4 with TRBJ1-4; the match to TRBD1 covers 8 bases. Losses at the gene ends were 5 bases for V and 3 bases for J; bases not matched to a gene: 5. The CDR3 has 15 amino acids. CDR3 residues: CASSEQGVANEKLFF. DNA of the CDR3: TGTGCCAGCAGTGAACAGGGGGTTGCTAATGAAAAACTGTTTTTT.

V gene TRBV28 combines with J gene TRBJ2-2; D perhaps matches TRBD1 (5 bases). The CDR3 runs to 17 residues. V dropped 2 bases and J dropped 2 bases, with 15 bases sitting between them. Germline CDR1 and CDR2: MDHEN and SYDVKM. CDR3 DNA: TGTGCCAGCAGTTTAGGAGCAGGGCCCCTAAACACCGGGGAGCTGTTTTTT. Translating gives CASSLGAGPLNTGELFF.

This clonotype was seen more than once but under ten times. The chain recombines TRBV5-6 with TRBJ1-2; D might be TRBD1 (6 bases). CDR3 length equals 17 residues. V was shortened by 6 bases and J by 4 bases, with 25 bases between the two germline ends. Germline values: CDR1 SGHDT, CDR2 YYEEEE. The CDR3 sequence is CASTREQGLHSFYGYTF. CDR3 sequence (DNA): TGTGCCAGCACCAGAGAACAGGGCCTTCACTCCTTCTATGGCTACACCTTC.

This chain uses TRBV20-1 with TRBJ2-6; D unclear. CDR3 length: 15 residues. Per germline, CDR1 DFQATT and CDR2 SNEGSKA (reference sequence). The V and J ends lost 0 bases and 0 bases respectively, with 6 bases between them. The DNA for the CDR3 is TGCAGTGCTAGAGACACAACCTCTGGGGCCAACGTCCTGACTTTC. It is translated as CSARDTTSGANVLTF.

This clonotype appeared many times. The rearrangement links TRBV14 to TRBJ1-1, with no clear D. Trimming pared 4 bases from V and 0 bases from J, leaving 9 bases between. Germline assignment: CDR1 SGHDN and CDR2 FVKESK. The CDR3 consists of 14 residues. The CDR3, as DNA: TGTGCCAGCAGCCGAGCACCTGTGAACACTGAAGCTTTCTTT. This sequence encodes CASSRAPVNTEAFF.

The chain uses TRBV9 and TRBJ1-5; 7 bases line up with TRBD1. Unmatched junction bases numbered 2, after V lost 4 bases and J lost 4 bases. The CDR3 totals 13 residues. Germline assignment: CDR1 SGDLS and CDR2 YYNGEE. The CDR3 protein is CASSTGANQPQHF. In DNA form, the CDR3 reads TGTGCCAGCAGCACAGGGGCTAATCAGCCCCAGCATTTT.

A few counts support this clonotype. This chain joins TRBV29-1 and TRBJ2-7, with D hard to call. This CDR3 region has 10 residues. V lost 4 bases, J lost 7 bases, and 8 bases lay in between. Germline values: CDR1 SQVTM, CDR2 ANQGSEA. The chain's CDR3 is CSVANGEQYF. As DNA, the CDR3 is TGCAGCGTTGCTAATGGGGAGCAGTACTTC.

The chain uses TRBV7-6 and TRBJ1-3, with D unclear. V gave up 1 base and J gave up 0 bases, with 10 bases separating them. In germline, CDR1 is SGHVS, CDR2 FNYEAQ. The CDR3 totals 16 residues. The CDR3 here is CASSLGGLDSGNTIYF. The CDR3, as DNA: TGTGCCAGCAGCTTAGGGGGTCTCGACTCTGGAAACACCATATATTTT.

This clonotype was picked up a small number of times. J is TRBJ2-2 and V is TRBV6-1, with 10 bases identical to TRBD1. The V segment lost 6 bases and the J segment 6 bases; nucleotides outside the gene matches: 10. There are 16 residues in the CDR3. Germline CDR1 MNHNS, CDR2 SASEGT. This CDR3 is CASRAPGQGFPGELFF. CDR3 in DNA: TGTGCCAGCAGAGCCCCGGGACAGGGGTTCCCCGGGGAGCTGTTTTTT.